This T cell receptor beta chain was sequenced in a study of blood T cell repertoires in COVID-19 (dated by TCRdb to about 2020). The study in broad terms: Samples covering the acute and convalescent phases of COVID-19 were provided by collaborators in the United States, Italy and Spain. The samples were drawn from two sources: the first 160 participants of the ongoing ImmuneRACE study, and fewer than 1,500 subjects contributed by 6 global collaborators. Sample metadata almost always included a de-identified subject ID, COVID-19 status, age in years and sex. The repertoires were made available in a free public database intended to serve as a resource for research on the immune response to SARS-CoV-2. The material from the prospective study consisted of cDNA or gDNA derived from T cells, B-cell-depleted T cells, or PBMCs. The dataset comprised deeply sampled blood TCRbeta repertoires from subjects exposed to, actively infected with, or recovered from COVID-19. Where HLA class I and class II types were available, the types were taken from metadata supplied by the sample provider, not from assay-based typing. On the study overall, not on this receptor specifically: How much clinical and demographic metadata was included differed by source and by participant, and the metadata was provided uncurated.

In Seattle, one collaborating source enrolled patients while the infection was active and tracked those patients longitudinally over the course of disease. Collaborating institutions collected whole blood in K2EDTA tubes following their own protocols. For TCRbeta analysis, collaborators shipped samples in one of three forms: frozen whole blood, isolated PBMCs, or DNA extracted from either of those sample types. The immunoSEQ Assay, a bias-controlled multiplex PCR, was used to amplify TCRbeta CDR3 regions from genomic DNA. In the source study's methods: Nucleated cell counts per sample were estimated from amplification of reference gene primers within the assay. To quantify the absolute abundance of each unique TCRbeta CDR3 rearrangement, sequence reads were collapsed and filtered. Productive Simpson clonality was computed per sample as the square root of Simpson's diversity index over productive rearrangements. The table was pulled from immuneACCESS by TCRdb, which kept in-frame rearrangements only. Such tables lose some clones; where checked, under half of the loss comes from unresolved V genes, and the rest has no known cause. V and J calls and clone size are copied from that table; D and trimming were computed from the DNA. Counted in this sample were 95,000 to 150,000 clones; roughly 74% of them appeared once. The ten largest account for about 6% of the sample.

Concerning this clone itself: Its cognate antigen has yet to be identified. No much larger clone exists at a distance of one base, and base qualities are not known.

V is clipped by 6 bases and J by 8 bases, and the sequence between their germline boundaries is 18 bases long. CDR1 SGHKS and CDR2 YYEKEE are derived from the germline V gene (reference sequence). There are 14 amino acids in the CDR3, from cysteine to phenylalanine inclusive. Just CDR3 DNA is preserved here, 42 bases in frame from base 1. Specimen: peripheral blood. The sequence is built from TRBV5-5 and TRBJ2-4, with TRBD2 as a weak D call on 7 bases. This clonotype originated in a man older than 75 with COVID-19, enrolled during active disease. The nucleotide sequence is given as TGTGCCAGCAACGAGGGGGGGGGCTGGTACATTCAGTACTTC. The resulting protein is CASNEGGGWYIQYF.